The clone carrying this T cell receptor (beta chain) was seen ten or more times. This entry is derived from a study of T-cell memory formation after mild COVID-19. CDR3 size: 14 residues. CDR1 and CDR2 (germline): SGHRS, YFSETQ. Trimming took 1 base from V and 8 from J, leaving 13 bases between them. MiXCR, run by TCRdb on the 5' RACE reads, gives a single entry per CDR3 protein. Here the sample spans nearly 350,000 distinct CDR3 sequences, 10% to 15% being singletons. This TCR came from a man in his late teens or twenties who had mild COVID-19 (a few samples of this study predate the infection). Cell type and time point are not known. The sequenced sample was PBMCs or a T cell subset sorted from them (not recorded which). The rearrangement uses TRBV5-1 and TRBJ2-1, with no clear D. As DNA, the CDR3 is TGCGCCAGCAGCTTGTCTGCCGGCGACGATGAGCAGTTCTTC. Translated: CASSLSAGDDEQFF. Complete variable domain (other parts from reference TRBV5-1 and TRBJ2-1): KAGVTQTPRYLIKTRGQQVTLSCSPISGHRSVSWYQQTPGQGLQFLFEYFSETQRNKGNFPGRFSGRQFSNSRSEMNVSTLELGDSALYLCASSLSAGDDEQFFGPGTRLTVL.